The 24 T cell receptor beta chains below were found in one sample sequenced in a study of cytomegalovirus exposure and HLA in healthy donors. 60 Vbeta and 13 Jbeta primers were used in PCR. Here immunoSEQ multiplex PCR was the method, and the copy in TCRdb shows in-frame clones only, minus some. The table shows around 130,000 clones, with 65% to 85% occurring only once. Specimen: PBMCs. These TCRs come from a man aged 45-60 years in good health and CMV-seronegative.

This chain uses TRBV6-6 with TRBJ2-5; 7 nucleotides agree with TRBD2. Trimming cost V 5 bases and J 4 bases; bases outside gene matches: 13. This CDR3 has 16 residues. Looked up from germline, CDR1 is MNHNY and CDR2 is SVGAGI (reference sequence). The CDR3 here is CASSPSGAGKAETQYF. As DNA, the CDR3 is TGTGCCAGCAGTCCCTCAGGAGCGGGAAAAGCAGAGACCCAGTACTTC.

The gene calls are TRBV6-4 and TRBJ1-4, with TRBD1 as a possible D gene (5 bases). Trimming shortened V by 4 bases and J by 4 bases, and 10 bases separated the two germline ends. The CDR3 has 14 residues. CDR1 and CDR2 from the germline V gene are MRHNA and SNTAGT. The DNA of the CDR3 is TGTGCCAGCAGTGTTCCAGGGTATAATGAAAAACTGTTTTTT. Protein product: CASSVPGYNEKLFF.

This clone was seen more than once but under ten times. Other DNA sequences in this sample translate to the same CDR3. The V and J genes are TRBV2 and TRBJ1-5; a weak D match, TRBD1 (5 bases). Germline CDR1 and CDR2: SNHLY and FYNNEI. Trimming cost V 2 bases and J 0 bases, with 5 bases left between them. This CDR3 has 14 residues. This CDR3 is CASSEQGSNQPQHF. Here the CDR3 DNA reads TGTGCCAGCAGTGAACAGGGTAGCAATCAGCCCCAGCATTTT.

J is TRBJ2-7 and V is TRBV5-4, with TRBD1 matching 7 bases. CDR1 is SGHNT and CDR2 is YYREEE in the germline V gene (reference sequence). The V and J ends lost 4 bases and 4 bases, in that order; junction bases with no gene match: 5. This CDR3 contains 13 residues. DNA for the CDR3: TGTGCCAGCAGCGTCGGGACAGCTTACGAGCAGTACTTC. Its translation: CASSVGTAYEQYF.

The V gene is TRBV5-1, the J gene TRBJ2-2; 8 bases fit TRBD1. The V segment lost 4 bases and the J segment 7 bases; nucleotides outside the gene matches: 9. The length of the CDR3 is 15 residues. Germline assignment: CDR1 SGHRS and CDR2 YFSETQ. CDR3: CASSQRQGTGGELFF. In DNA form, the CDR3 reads TGCGCCAGCAGCCAGAGACAGGGGACGGGCGGGGAGCTGTTTTTT.

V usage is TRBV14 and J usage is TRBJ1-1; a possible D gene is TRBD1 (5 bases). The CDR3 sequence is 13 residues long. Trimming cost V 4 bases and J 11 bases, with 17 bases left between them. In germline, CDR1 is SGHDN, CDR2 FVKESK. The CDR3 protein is CASSPTGGSIAFF. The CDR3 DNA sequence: TGTGCCAGCAGCCCCACGGGGGGGTCGATCGCTTTCTTT.

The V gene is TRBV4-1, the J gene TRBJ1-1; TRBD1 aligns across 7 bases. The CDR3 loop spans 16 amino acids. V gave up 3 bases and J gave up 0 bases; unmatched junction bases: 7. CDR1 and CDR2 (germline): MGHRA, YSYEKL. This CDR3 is CASSQRDSPVNTEAFF. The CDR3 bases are TGCGCCAGCAGCCAGCGGGACAGCCCTGTGAACACTGAAGCTTTCTTT.

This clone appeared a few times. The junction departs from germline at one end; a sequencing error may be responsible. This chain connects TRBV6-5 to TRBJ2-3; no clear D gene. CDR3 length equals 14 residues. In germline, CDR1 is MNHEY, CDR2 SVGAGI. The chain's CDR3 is CASSLQKSTDTQYF. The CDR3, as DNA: TGTGCCAGCAGTTTACAGAAGAGCACGGATACGCAGTATTTT.

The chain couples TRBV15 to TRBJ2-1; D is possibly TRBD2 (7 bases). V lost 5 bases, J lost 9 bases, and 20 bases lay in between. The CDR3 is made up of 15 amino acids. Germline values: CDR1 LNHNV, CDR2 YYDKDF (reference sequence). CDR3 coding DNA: TGTGCCACCAGCTCACCCGGGGGGCGGACGGGTGAGCAGTTCTTC. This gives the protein CATSSPGGRTGEQFF.

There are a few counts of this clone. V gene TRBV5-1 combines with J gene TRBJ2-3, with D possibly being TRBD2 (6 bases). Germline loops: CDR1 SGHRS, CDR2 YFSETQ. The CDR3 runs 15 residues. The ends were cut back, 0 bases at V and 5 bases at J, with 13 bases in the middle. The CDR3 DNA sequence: TGCGCCAGCAGCTTGGCGGGAGTGGGGATAGATACGCAGTATTTT. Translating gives CASSLAGVGIDTQYF. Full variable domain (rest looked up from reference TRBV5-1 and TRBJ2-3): KAGVTQTPRYLIKTRGQQVTLSCSPISGHRSVSWYQQTPGQGLQFLFEYFSETQRNKGNFPGRFSGRQFSNSRSEMNVSTLELGDSALYLCASSLAGVGIDTQYFGPGTRLTVL.

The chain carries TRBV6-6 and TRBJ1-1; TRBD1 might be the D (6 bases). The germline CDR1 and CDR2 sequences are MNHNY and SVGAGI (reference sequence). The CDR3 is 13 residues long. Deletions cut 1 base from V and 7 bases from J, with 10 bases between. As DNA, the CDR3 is TGTGCCAGCAGTTACTTTAACAGGGTTGAAGCTTTCTTT. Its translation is CASSYFNRVEAFF.

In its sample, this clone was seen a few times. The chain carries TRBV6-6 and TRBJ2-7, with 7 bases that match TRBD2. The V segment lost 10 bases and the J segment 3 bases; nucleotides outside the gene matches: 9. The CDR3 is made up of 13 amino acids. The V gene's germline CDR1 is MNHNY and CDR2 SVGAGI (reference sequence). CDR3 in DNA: TGTGCCACCCGGGCTAGCGGAGACTACGAGCAGTACTTC. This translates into CATRASGDYEQYF.

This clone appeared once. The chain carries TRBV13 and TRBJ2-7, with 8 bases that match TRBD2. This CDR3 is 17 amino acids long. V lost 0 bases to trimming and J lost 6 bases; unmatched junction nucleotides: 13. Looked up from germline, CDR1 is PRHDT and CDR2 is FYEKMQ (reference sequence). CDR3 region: CASSLGPRVSSGSEQYF. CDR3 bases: TGTGCCAGCAGCTTAGGACCCAGGGTATCCAGCGGGAGCGAGCAGTACTTC.

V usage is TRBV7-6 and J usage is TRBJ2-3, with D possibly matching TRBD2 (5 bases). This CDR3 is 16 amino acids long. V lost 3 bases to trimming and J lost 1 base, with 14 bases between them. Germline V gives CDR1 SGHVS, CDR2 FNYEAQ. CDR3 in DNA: TGTGCCAGCAGCTTGGTAGTGGGGAGCGGCACAGATACGCAGTATTTT. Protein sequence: CASSLVVGSGTDTQYF.

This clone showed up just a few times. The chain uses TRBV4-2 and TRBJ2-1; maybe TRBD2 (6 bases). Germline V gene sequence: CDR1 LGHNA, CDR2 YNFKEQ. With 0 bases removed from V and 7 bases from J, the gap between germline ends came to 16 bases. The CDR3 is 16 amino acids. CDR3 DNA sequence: TGTGCCAGCAGCCAAGATCTCGCTAGCGCAGGGAATGAGCAGTTCTTC. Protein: CASSQDLASAGNEQFF.

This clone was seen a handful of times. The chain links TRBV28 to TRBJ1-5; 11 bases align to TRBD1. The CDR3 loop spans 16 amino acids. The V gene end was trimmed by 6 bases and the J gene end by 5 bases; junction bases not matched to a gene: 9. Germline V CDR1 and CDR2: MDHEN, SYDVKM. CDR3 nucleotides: TGTGCCAGCAGCCCATTGGGACAGGGGGAATATCAGCCCCAGCATTTT. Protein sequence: CASSPLGQGEYQPQHF.

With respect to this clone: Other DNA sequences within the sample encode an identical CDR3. The CDR3 DNA sequence: TGTGCCAGCAGCTTGAGGCAGGGGGCTAATCAGCCCCAGCATTTT. It translates to CASSLRQGANQPQHF. The chain joins TRBV5-6 to TRBJ1-5; TRBD1 agrees at 8 bases. Trimming removed 1 base from V and 4 bases from J; junction bases left unmatched: 4. This CDR3 comprises 15 residues. Looked up from germline, CDR1 is SGHDT and CDR2 is YYEEEE. The full variable domain, rest sourced from reference TRBV5-6 and TRBJ1-5, is DAGVTQSPTHLIKTRGQQVTLRCSPKSGHDTVSWYQQALGQGPQFIFQYYEEEERQRGNFPDRFSGHQFPNYSSELNVNALLLGDSALYLCASSLRQGANQPQHFGDGTRLSIL.

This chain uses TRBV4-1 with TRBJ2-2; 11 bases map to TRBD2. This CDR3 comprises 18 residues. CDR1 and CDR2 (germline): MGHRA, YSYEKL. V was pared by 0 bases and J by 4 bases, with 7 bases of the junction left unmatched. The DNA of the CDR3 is TGCGCCAGCAGCCAAGATACGGCTAGCGGGAGGTTCACCGGGGAGCTGTTTTTT. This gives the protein CASSQDTASGRFTGELFF.

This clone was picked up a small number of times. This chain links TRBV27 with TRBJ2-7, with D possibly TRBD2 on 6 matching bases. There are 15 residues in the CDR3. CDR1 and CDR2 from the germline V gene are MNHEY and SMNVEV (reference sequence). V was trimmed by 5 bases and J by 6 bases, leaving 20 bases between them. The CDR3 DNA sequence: TGTGCCAGCAGTCCACTCCGGGGGAATACGTTCGAGCAGTACTTC. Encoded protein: CASSPLRGNTFEQYF.

CDR3: CASSLGQPIGNEQFF. In DNA, the CDR3 is TGTGCCAGCAGCTTGGGACAGCCGATTGGGAATGAGCAGTTCTTC. This chain links TRBV7-6 with TRBJ2-1; TRBD1 matches 7 bases. CDR3 size: 15 residues. The junction had 9 bases not matched to a gene; V was cut back by 3 bases and J by 7 bases. Germline V lookup: CDR1 SGHVS, CDR2 FNYEAQ.

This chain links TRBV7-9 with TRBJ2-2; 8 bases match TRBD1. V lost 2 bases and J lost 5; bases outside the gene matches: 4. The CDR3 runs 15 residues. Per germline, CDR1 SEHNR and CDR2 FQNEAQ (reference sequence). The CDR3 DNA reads TGTGCCAGCAGCTTAAAGCAGGGGGCGACCGGGGAGCTGTTTTTT. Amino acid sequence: CASSLKQGATGELFF.

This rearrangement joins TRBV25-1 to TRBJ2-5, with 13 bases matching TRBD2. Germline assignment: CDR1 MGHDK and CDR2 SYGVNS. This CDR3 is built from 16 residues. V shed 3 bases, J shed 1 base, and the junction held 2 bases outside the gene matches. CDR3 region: CASSERLAGGQETQYF. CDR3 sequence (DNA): TGTGCCAGCAGTGAGAGACTAGCGGGAGGCCAAGAGACCCAGTACTTC.

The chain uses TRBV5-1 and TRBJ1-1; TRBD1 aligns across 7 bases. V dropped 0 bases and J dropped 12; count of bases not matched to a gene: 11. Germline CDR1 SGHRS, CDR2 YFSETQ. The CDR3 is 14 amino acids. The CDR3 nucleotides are TGCGCCAGCAGCTTGGAGAAATTAGGACAGGATACTTTCTTT. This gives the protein CASSLEKLGQDTFF.

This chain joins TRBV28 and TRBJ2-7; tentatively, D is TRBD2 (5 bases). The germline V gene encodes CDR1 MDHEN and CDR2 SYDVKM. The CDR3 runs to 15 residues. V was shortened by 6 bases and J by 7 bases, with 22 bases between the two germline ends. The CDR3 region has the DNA TGTGCCAGCAGCCTCCCGGGAACCCGGCCAGTGGAGCAGTACTTC. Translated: CASSLPGTRPVEQYF. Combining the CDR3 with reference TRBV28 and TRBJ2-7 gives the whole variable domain DVKVTQSSRYLVKRTGEKVFLECVQDMDHENMFWYRQDPGLGLRLIYFSYDVKMKEKGDIPEGYSVSREKKERFSLILESASTNQTSMYLCASSLPGTRPVEQYFGPGTRLTVT.